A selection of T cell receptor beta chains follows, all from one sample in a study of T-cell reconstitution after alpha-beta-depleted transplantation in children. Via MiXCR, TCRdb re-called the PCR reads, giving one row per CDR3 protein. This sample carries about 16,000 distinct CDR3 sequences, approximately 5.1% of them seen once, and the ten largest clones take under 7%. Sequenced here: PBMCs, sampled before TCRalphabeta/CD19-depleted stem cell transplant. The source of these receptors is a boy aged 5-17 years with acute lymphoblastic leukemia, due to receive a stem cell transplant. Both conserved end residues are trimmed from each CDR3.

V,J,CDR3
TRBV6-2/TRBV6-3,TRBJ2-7,ASSFLEAGATYEQY
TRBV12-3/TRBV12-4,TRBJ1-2,ASSLKQGYGYT
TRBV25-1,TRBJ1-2,ASRGLASTYGYT
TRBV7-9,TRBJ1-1,ARHRAGTEAF
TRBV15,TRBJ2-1,ATSRDRTSDRGSYNEQF
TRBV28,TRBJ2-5,ASSLEEGGQETQY
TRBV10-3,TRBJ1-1,ATSVNTEAF
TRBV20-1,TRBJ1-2,SAADRDYGYT
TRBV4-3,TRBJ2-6,ASSPLLGGTGANVLT
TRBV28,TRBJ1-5,ASGLLIGNQPQH
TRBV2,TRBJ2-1,ASSEFGNEQF
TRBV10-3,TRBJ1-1,AISESQGRNTEAF
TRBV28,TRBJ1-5,ASKYRGRSEQPQH
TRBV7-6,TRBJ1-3,ASSPRVRDSGNTIY
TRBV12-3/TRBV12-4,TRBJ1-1,ASSLGTTVAEAF
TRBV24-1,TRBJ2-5,ATMAGDSQETQY